Presented here are 15 T cell receptor beta chains from one specimen sequenced in a study of regulatory T cells in long-lasting Graves disease. According to the study, TCR beta libraries were built with iRepertoire HTBI primers and CDR3-region Arm-PCR. TCRdb passed the multiplex PCR reads through MiXCR, listing each CDR3 protein once. This table has 530,000 or so distinct CDR3 sequences, about 16% appearing once. The time point denotes: newly diagnosed GD, antithyroid drugs for less than 3 months. From RNA extracted from PBMCs, the TCR library was made. These data were also reused for a study on T cells in Graves' hyperthyroidism and ophthalmopathy.

The sequences come from peripheral blood mononuclear cells (PBMCs), collected at new diagnosis, from a patient treated with antithyroid drugs. The receptors here all came from a man younger than 35 with Graves disease.

This clonotype was counted between two and nine times. V gene TRBV5-1 combines with J gene TRBJ2-3; 11 bases fit TRBD2. The CDR3 is made up of 15 amino acids. CDR1 and CDR2 (germline): SGHRS, YFSETQ. The J segment lost 7 bases and the V segment lost 2 bases, leaving 6 bases of the junction unmatched. The CDR3 coding sequence is TGCGCCAGCAGCTTACTAGCGGGAGTAGGGTATACGCAGTATTTT. It specifies CASSLLAGVGYTQYF.

This clonotype was seen ten or more times. The chain recombines TRBV27 with TRBJ2-7; the D gene is possibly TRBD2 (5 bases). The CDR3 contains 13 residues. V gave up 3 bases and J gave up 2 bases, with 8 bases separating them. The germline V gene encodes CDR1 MNHEY and CDR2 SMNVEV (reference sequence). CDR3 sequence reads: CASSFGLPYEQYF. DNA of the CDR3: TGTGCCAGCAGTTTCGGACTTCCCTACGAGCAGTACTTC.

This clonotype came up many times. The rearrangement links TRBV12-3 or TRBV12-4 to TRBJ2-7; 7 nucleotides line up with TRBD2. This CDR3 has 14 amino acids. Trimming at V came to 3 bases and at J to 5 bases, leaving 7 bases not matched to a gene. CDR3 nucleotides: TGTGCCAGCAGTTTTAGCGGGCCGAACGACGAGCAGTACTTC. Translating gives CASSFSGPNDEQYF.

The table lists this clonotype with many counts. The chain employs TRBV6-5 and TRBJ2-7, with D possibly TRBD1 on 6 matching bases. Germline V CDR1 and CDR2: MNHEY, SVGAGI. V was cut by 2 bases and J by 0 bases, with 14 bases left in between. The length of the CDR3 is 16 residues. CDR3 loop: CASSYKGTSHSYEQYF. CDR3 nucleotides: TGTGCCAGCAGTTACAAGGGGACATCTCACTCCTACGAGCAGTACTTC.

This clonotype was observed at least ten times. V and J are TRBV5-1 and TRBJ2-7, with D unclear. This CDR3 is built from 13 residues. Germline CDR1 SGHRS, CDR2 YFSETQ. V was pared by 4 bases and J by 3 bases, with 11 bases between. CDR3 residues: CASSPAWGYEQYF. The CDR3 bases are TGCGCCAGCAGCCCTGCGTGGGGCTACGAGCAGTACTTC.

In this sample, this clonotype turned up a few times. The chain is built from TRBV9 and TRBJ2-7, with 9 nucleotides matching TRBD2. The CDR3 totals 16 residues. V shed 0 bases, J shed 0 bases, and the junction held 4 bases outside the gene matches. Germline CDR1 is SGDLS and CDR2 is YYNGEE. The CDR3, as DNA: TGTGCCAGCAGCGTAGATGTTAGCGGGAGCTCCTACGAGCAGTACTTC. Translated: CASSVDVSGSSYEQYF.

This clonotype has at least ten counts. The rearrangement uses TRBV20-1 and TRBJ2-3; TRBD2 matches 8 bases. The CDR3 sequence is 15 residues long. Per the germline V gene, CDR1 is DFQATT and CDR2 is SNEGSKA (reference sequence). Trimming cost V 6 bases and J 1 base; bases outside gene matches: 9. CDR3 residues: CSADGGAGGTDTQYF. The CDR3 coding sequence is TGCAGTGCCGACGGGGGAGCGGGGGGCACAGATACGCAGTATTTT.

The gene calls are TRBV19 and TRBJ2-3; TRBD1 agrees at 8 bases. Germline V gives CDR1 LNHDA, CDR2 SQIVND (reference sequence). This CDR3 is built from 17 residues. Germline trimming cut 0 bases from V and 4 bases from J; bases unmatched to any gene: 9. The CDR3 DNA reads TGTGCCAGTAGTATAGATCGGACAGGGTGGATTCCAGATACGCAGTATTTT. As protein: CASSIDRTGWIPDTQYF.

This clonotype was counted at least ten times. The chain carries TRBV12-3 or TRBV12-4 and TRBJ2-3; D is unclear. V was cut by 4 bases and J by 2 bases, with 10 bases left in between. The CDR3 covers 14 residues. The CDR3 loop is CASSSPKYTDTQYF. CDR3 DNA sequence: TGTGCCAGCAGTTCACCTAAGTACACAGATACGCAGTATTTT.

This clonotype was recorded at least ten times. The chain couples TRBV7-9 to TRBJ2-1; D gene unclear. Trimming pared 4 bases from V and 6 bases from J, leaving 13 bases between. Germline lookup yields CDR1 SEHNR and CDR2 FQNEAQ (reference sequence). The length of the CDR3 is 14 residues. The CDR3 loop is CASSSLSETNEQFF. The CDR3, as DNA: TGTGCCAGCAGCTCCTTGTCTGAAACCAATGAGCAGTTCTTC.

This clonotype was recorded a few times. CDR3 residues: CSARTRSYIYTF. For the CDR3, the DNA is TGCAGTGCTAGGACCAGGTCTTATATTTATACCTTC. This sequence joins TRBV20-1 and TRBJ1-2; the D is unclear. Trimming removed 3 bases at V and 14 bases at J, with 19 bases between. The length of the CDR3 is 12 residues. The germline gives CDR1 DFQATT, CDR2 SNEGSKA (reference sequence).

This clonotype has a count of ten or more. This rearrangement joins TRBV5-1 to TRBJ2-1; tentative D call: TRBD2 (7 bases). Trimming stripped 3 bases from V and 9 bases from J, with 13 bases between. The CDR3 loop spans 13 amino acids. Germline CDR1 reads SGHRS; CDR2 reads YFSETQ. The CDR3 region has the DNA TGCGCCAGCAGCTCGACTAGCAGGGGTGAGCAGTTCTTC. Translation gives CASSSTSRGEQFF.

This clonotype was seen ten or more times. The chain has TRBV30 and TRBJ1-1; 7 bases agree with TRBD1. The trim removed 4 bases at V and 1 base at J, leaving 6 bases unmatched. Germline V lookup: CDR1 GTSNPN, CDR2 SVGIG (reference sequence). This CDR3 contains 14 residues. For the CDR3, the DNA is TGTGCCTGGATGACAGGGACGGGGAACACTGAAGCTTTCTTT. It is translated as CAWMTGTGNTEAFF.

The V call is TRBV18, the J call TRBJ2-7, with 7 bases aligning to TRBD1. Trimming took 5 bases from V and 2 from J; bases not matched to a gene: 6. This CDR3 comprises 14 residues. The germline CDR1 and CDR2 sequences are KGHSH and LQKENI. The CDR3 loop reads CASSVGQAPYEQYF. The CDR3 DNA reads as TGTGCCAGCTCAGTAGGACAGGCGCCCTACGAGCAGTACTTC.

At least ten counts were recorded for this clonotype. The V gene is TRBV13, the J gene TRBJ2-3; 10 positions agree with TRBD2. The CDR3 sequence is 18 residues long. Germline V gene sequence: CDR1 PRHDT, CDR2 FYEKMQ (reference sequence). J gave up 4 bases and V 5 bases, and 15 bases lay outside the gene matches. The CDR3 region is CASSDSLLAGGVADTQYF. CDR3 coding DNA: TGTGCCAGCAGCGACTCCTTATTAGCGGGAGGTGTGGCAGATACGCAGTATTTT.